The rows below give T cell receptor beta chains drawn from one sample of a study of tumor-infiltrating lymphocytes in oesophageal squamous cell carcinoma. Each CDR3 protein gets one entry after TCRdb re-called the PCR reads with MiXCR. The sample comprises roughly 23,000 distinct CDR3 sequences, approximately 35% of which are singletons, and about 18% rests with the top ten. The material sequenced was esophageal tumor tissue. The receptors were gathered from a female donor with esophageal squamous cell carcinoma. The CDR3 runs from the conserved cysteine through the conserved F or W. D genes are given only for firm matches. Expanded clones are given a class, and other clones once, few, many or no size at all.

j_call clone_size v_call d_call cdr3_nt cdr3_aa
TRBJ2-1 many TRBV19 TRBD2 TGTGCCAGTAGCCCCTTTGGGGGGGGTGGCTACAATGAGCAGTTCTTC CASSPFGGGGYNEQFF
TRBJ2-3 medium-sized TRBV7-2 NA TGTGCCAGCAGCGCCACCGTCACAGATACGCAGTATTTT CASSATVTDTQYF
TRBJ2-3 once TRBV7-9 TRBD2 TGTGCCAGCAGCCTGGGACTAGCGGGAGTAGGAACAGATACGCAGTATTTT CASSLGLAGVGTDTQYF
TRBJ2-2 NA TRBV7-2 TRBD2 TGTGCCAGCAGCTTAGGTAGCGGGAGAAGGTCCGGGGAGCTGTTTTTT CASSLGSGRRSGELFF
TRBJ1-1 many TRBV27 NA TGTGCCAGCAGTTTAGGCATCTTAGGCCCTGAAGCTTTCTTT CASSLGILGPEAFF
TRBJ2-5 NA TRBV20-1 TRBD2 TGCAGTGCTGGACCGGGACTAGCGGTTCAAGAGACCCAGTACTTC CSAGPGLAVQETQYF
TRBJ2-7 few TRBV19 TRBD1 TGTGCCAGTAGTCCAGGGGGCTACGAGCAGTACTTC CASSPGGYEQYF
TRBJ2-6 NA TRBV7-6 NA TGTGCCAGCAGCTTAAACACCCCCAGCTCTGGGGCCAACGTCCTGACTTTC CASSLNTPSSGANVLTF
TRBJ2-5 many TRBV10-3 TRBD1 TGTGCCATCAGTGATCGCGACAGGGGATGGGGAGAGACCCAGTACTTC CAISDRDRGWGETQYF
TRBJ2-6 NA TRBV27 NA TGTGCCAGCAGCGTACTTGGTACTGGGGCCAACGTCCTGACTTTC CASSVLGTGANVLTF
TRBJ2-7 many TRBV11-1 NA TGTGCCAGCAGCTTAGGAAGGAGCTCCTACAATGAGCAGTACTTC CASSLGRSSYNEQYF
TRBJ1-1 many TRBV6-1 NA TGTGCCAGCAGGCGATCAGGGAGTGCTGAAGCTTTCTTT CASRRSGSAEAFF
TRBJ2-7 NA TRBV6-6 NA TGTGCCAGCAAGGCCTTTGACGAGCAGTACTTC CASKAFDEQYF
TRBJ2-7 many TRBV12-3/TRBV12-4 TRBD2 TGTGCCAGCAGACCAGCGGGAGGTAAAGAGCAGTACTTC CASRPAGGKEQYF
TRBJ2-7 NA TRBV7-8 TRBD1 TGTGCCAGCAGCTTTGGACAGGGGGGGGAGCAGTACTTC CASSFGQGGEQYF
TRBJ2-7 NA TRBV7-8 NA TGTGCCAGCAGCTTAGGGCCAGGGAACTACGAGCAGTACTTC CASSLGPGNYEQYF
TRBJ2-7 NA TRBV6-1 TRBD2 TGTGCCAGCAATAGGGGACTAGCGGGAGGACAAGACGAGCAGTACTTC CASNRGLAGGQDEQYF
TRBJ2-1 NA TRBV6-8 TRBD2 TGTGCCAGCAGTGGGACTAGCTACAATGAGCAGTTCTTC CASSGTSYNEQFF
TRBJ2-1 medium-sized TRBV7-2 NA TGTGCCAGCAGCCCAAGAGGTTATAATTCACCCCTCCACTTC CASSPRGYNSPLHF
TRBJ2-3 few TRBV20-1 NA TGCAGTGCTAGTTTGGGGGGGCGGGGAGATACGCAGTATTTT CSASLGGRGDTQYF
TRBJ1-3 many TRBV11-3 TRBD1 TGTGCCAGCAGCCCCGGACAGGGGCCTGGAAACACCATATATTTT CASSPGQGPGNTIYF
TRBJ2-5 NA TRBV7-2 TRBD2 TGTGCCAGCAGCTTAGTCCACGGGGGGGCCCCCCAAGAGACCCAGTACTTC CASSLVHGGAPQETQYF
TRBJ2-1 NA TRBV27 TRBD1 TGTGCCAGCAGTTTAGGGGGACAGGGCTACAATGAGCAGTTCTTC CASSLGGQGYNEQFF
TRBJ2-5 few TRBV3-1 NA TGTGCCAGCAGCCAGGGACAAGGGGTACAAGAGACCCAGTACTTC CASSQGQGVQETQYF
TRBJ2-5 NA TRBV7-9 TRBD2 TGTGCCAGCAGCAAAGGACTAGCGGGCCAAGAGACCCAGTACTTC CASSKGLAGQETQYF
TRBJ2-3 few TRBV11-2 NA TGTGCCAGCAGCCTGGGGTTGGGGGGACACACAGATACGCAGTATTTT CASSLGLGGHTDTQYF
TRBJ2-7 few TRBV7-9 TRBD2 TGTGCCAGCAGTAATAGCGGGAGGAGCTACGAGCAGTACTTC CASSNSGRSYEQYF
TRBJ1-5 many TRBV6-1 NA TGTGCCAGCATCCGGGGAGGGGGTTTTATAAGCAATCAGCCCCAGCATTTT CASIRGGGFISNQPQHF
TRBJ1-2 many TRBV6-1 NA TGTGCCAGCAGTGAAGCGTGGGGGACGCGTGGCTACACCTTC CASSEAWGTRGYTF
TRBJ2-2 NA TRBV11-2 TRBD1 TGTGCCAGCAGGGAACGGGACAGCCGACCCACGAACACCGGGGAGCTGTATTTT CASRERDSRPTNTGELYF
TRBJ1-2 few TRBV19 NA TGTGCCAGTAGTATTGGCTCCGTCTATGGCTACACCTTC CASSIGSVYGYTF
TRBJ2-2 many TRBV2 NA TGTGCCAGCAGAGGGGGTATGGGGAACACCGGGGAGCTGTTTTTT CASRGGMGNTGELFF
TRBJ1-2 many TRBV5-1 NA TGCGCCAGCAGCTTGGGCGTAAACCTCCCGGGCTACACCTTC CASSLGVNLPGYTF
TRBJ1-5 medium-sized TRBV28 NA TGTGCCAGCGGAACCGAAACAGGGAGGACGGGTGGTCAGCCCCAGCATTTT CASGTETGRTGGQPQHF
TRBJ2-7 many TRBV18 NA TGTGCCAGCTCACCGAGCATAGACAGCTACGAGCAGTACTTC CASSPSIDSYEQYF
TRBJ1-5 few TRBV19 NA TGTGCCAGTAAAGAGCGGGGTCAGCCCCAGCATTTT CASKERGQPQHF
TRBJ2-7 medium-sized TRBV6-1 TRBD1 TGTGCCAGCACAAGGACAGGGGGTTCCTACGAGCAGTACTTC CASTRTGGSYEQYF
TRBJ1-1 NA TRBV20-1 NA TGCAGTGCTAGACCACTCGGGGTCACTGAAGCTTTCTTT CSARPLGVTEAFF
TRBJ2-3 many TRBV28 NA TGTGCCAGCAGTTTGGAGAACAGGCAAACAGATACGCAGTATTTT CASSLENRQTDTQYF
TRBJ2-5 many TRBV5-1 NA TGCGCCAGCAGCTTGGCGGGGAGCAAAGAGACCCAGTACTTC CASSLAGSKETQYF
TRBJ2-7 few TRBV28 TRBD1 TGTGCCAGCAGTCCATACCCGGGACAGGGTGTCGAGCAGTACTTC CASSPYPGQGVEQYF
TRBJ2-3 NA TRBV18 TRBD2 TGTGCCAGCTCACCACCGCGGGCGGGAGGGCCCCGGACAGATACGCAGTATTTT CASSPPRAGGPRTDTQYF
TRBJ2-1 medium-sized TRBV7-9 TRBD1 TGTGCCACCTTACGGGACAGGGTGGATAGTGAGCAGTTCTTC CATLRDRVDSEQFF
TRBJ2-1 many TRBV28 NA TGTGCCAGCAGTTCTCTATCGAGGGGGGGTTACAATGAGCAGTTCTTC CASSSLSRGGYNEQFF
TRBJ2-7 NA TRBV7-8 TRBD1 TGTGCCAGCAGCCCAAGACAGGGAAACTACGAGCAGTACTTC CASSPRQGNYEQYF
TRBJ1-1 few TRBV19 TRBD1 TGTGCCAGTAGTATAATATCCGGGACAGGGCGGTTCACTGAAGCTTTCTTT CASSIISGTGRFTEAFF
TRBJ2-6 many TRBV27 NA TGTGCCAGCAAATCTTCGGGGTCATTCTCTGGGGCCAACGTCCTGACTTTC CASKSSGSFSGANVLTF
TRBJ1-2 many TRBV5-4 TRBD1 TGTGCCAGCAGCTCCGCCCTGGGACAGAGCTATGGCTACACCTTC CASSSALGQSYGYTF
TRBJ1-5 few TRBV20-1 NA TGCAGTGCTAGGGATACAGGGTTGGATCAGCCCCAGCATTTT CSARDTGLDQPQHF
TRBJ2-7 NA TRBV6-1 NA TGTGCCAGCAGTGAAGTTTTAGTAGGGCACTACGAGCAGTACTTC CASSEVLVGHYEQYF